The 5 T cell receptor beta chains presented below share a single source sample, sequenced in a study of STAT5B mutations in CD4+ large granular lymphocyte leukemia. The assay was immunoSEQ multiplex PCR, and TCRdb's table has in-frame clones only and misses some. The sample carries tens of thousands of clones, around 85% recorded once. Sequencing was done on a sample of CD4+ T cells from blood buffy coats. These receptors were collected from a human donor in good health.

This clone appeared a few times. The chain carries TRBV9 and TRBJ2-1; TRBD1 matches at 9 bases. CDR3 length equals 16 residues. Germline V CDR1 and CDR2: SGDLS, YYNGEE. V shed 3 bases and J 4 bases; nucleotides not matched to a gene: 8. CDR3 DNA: TGTGCCAGCAGCGCGTCCGGGACAGGGTCGTACAATGAGCAGTTCTTC. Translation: CASSASGTGSYNEQFF.

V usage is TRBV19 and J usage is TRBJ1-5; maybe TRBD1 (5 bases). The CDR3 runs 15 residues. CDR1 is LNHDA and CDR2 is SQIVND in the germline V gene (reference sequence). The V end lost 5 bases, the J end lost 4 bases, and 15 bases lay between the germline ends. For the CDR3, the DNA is TGTGCCAGTAGTGGAGATCAGGGTGGAAATCAGCCCCAGCATTTT. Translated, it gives CASSGDQGGNQPQHF.

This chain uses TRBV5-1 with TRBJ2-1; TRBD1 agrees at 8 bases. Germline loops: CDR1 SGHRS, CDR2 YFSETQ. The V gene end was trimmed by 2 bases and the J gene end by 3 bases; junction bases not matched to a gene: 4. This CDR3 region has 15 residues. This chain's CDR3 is CASSLQGEVYNEQFF. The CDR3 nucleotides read TGCGCCAGCAGCTTACAGGGGGAAGTCTACAATGAGCAGTTCTTC.

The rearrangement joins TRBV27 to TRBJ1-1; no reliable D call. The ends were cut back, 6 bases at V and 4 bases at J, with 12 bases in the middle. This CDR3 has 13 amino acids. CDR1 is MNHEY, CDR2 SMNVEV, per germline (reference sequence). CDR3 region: CASRANRITEAFF. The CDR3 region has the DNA TGTGCCAGCAGGGCAAATCGAATCACTGAAGCTTTCTTT.

CDR3 region: CASSVRQISQETQYF. The DNA of the CDR3 is TGTGCCAGCAGCGTCAGACAGATAAGTCAAGAGACCCAGTACTTC. The chain is built from TRBV5-8 and TRBJ2-5, with D possibly matching TRBD1 (5 bases). The CDR3 has 15 residues. Germline lookup yields CDR1 SGHTS and CDR2 YDEGEE. Trimming shortened V by 4 bases and J by 2 bases, and 15 bases separated the two germline ends.